Reported below is one TCR beta chain. What it recognizes is unknown. The CDR3 consists of 15 residues. Trimming cost V 2 bases and J 7 bases, with 16 bases left between them. Germline-derived CDR1 and CDR2 are SGHDT and YYEEEE. This sample is drawn from a study of identifying expanded T cells in peripheral blood. During the collection period, no donor immune events like infections were recorded. Findings and caveats of the study: Over approximately two and four weeks, about 15 and 18 clones changed, versus roughly 1.1 between replicates. Two-week clone count variance significantly increased as total template count grew.

Here immunoSEQ multiplex PCR was the method, and the copy in TCRdb shows in-frame clones only, minus some. The sample shows 90,000 or so clones, about 90% of them seen only once. This chain links TRBV5-6 with TRBJ1-5, with D possibly matching TRBD1 (6 bases). This sequence was found in a person between 18 and 70 years old in good health. Sequenced: blood. The CDR3 DNA reads TGTGCCAGCAGCTTACGACCAGGGGCTGGGCAGCCCCAGCATTTT. Translation: CASSLRPGAGQPQHF.